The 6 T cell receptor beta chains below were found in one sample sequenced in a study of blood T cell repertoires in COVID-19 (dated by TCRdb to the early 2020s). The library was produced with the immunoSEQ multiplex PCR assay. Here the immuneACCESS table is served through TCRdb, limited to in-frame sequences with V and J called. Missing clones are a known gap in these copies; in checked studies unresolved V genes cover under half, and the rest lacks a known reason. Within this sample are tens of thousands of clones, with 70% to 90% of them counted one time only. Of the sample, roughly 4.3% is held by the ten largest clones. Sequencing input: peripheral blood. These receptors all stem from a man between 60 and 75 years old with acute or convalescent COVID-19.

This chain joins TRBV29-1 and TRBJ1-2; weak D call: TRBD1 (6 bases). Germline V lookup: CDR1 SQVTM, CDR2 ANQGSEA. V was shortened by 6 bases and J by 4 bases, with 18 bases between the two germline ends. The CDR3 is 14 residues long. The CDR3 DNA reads TGCAGCGTATCTTCAGGGGTAAGCAGCTATGGCTACACCTTC. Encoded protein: CSVSSGVSSYGYTF. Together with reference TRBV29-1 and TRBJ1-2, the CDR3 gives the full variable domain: SAVISQKPSRDICQRGTSLTIQCQVDSQVTMMFWYRQQPGQSLTLIATANQGSEATYESGFVIDKFPISRPNLTFSTLTVSNMSPEDSSIYLCSVSSGVSSYGYTFGSGTRLTVV.

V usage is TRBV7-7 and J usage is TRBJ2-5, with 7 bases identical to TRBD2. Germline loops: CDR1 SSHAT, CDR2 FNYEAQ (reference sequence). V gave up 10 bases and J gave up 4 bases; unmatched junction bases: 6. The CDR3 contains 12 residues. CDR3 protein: CATRGEGETQYF. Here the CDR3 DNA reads TGTGCCACCAGAGGGGAGGGAGAGACCCAGTACTTC.

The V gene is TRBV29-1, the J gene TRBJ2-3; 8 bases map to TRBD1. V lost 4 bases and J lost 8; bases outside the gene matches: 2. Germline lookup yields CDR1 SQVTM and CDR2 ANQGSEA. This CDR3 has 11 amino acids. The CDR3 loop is CSVGQGATQYF. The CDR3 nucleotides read TGCAGCGTTGGGCAGGGGGCTACGCAGTATTTT.

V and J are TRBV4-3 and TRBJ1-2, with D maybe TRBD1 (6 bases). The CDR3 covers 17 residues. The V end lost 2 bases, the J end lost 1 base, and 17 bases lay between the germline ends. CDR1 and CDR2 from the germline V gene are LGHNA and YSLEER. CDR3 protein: CASSQLGGGQVNYGYTF. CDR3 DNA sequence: TGCGCCAGCAGCCAATTGGGCGGGGGGCAGGTTAACTATGGCTACACCTTC.

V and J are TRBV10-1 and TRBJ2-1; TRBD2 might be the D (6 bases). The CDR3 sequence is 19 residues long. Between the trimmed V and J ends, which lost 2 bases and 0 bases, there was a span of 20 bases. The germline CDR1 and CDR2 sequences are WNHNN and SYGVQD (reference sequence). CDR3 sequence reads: CASSEKSVGSSSSYNEQFF. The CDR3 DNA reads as TGCGCCAGCAGTGAGAAGTCGGTCGGGAGTTCGAGCTCCTACAATGAGCAGTTCTTC.

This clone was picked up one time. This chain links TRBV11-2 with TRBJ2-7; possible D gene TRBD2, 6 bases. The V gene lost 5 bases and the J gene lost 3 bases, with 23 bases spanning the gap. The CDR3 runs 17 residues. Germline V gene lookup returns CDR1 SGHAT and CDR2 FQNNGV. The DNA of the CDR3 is TGTGCCAGCAGCAGTCTACGGGGGAGGAGCCAGATCTACGAGCAGTACTTC. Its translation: CASSSLRGRSQIYEQYF.